These 7 T cell receptor beta chains were all obtained from the same sample, sequenced in a study of identical twins. TCRdb ran MiXCR on the 5' RACE reads and lists one entry per CDR3 protein. The sample carries 690,000 or so distinct CDR3 sequences, approximately 6.1% recorded once. Sequenced input: naive T cells sorted from blood. These receptors were taken from a man aged 18 to 30 in good health.

This clonotype was recorded many times. The chain joins TRBV28 to TRBJ2-7; 10 bases line up with TRBD2. CDR1 MDHEN and CDR2 SYDVKM come from the germline V gene. With 6 bases clipped from V and 9 bases from J, the junction kept 11 bases outside the gene matches. The CDR3 has 14 amino acids. CDR3 nucleotides: TGTGCCAGCAGAAGAGCGGGAGGGCCTTTCGGGCAGTACTTC. Residues: CASRRAGGPFGQYF.

This clonotype was seen repeatedly, ten times or more. The rearrangement links TRBV27 to TRBJ2-5; 8 bases line up with TRBD2. The germline gives CDR1 MNHEY, CDR2 SMNVEV (reference sequence). Trimming cost V 1 base and J 5 bases; bases outside gene matches: 9. There are 16 residues in the CDR3. CDR3 protein: CASSLYVSGNLETQYF. As DNA, the CDR3 is TGTGCCAGCAGTTTATATGTTAGCGGGAACCTGGAGACCCAGTACTTC.

This clonotype has at least ten counts. The CDR3 DNA follows: TGCAGCGTTGAAACGGGAGAGAGCTCCTACAATGAGCAGTTCTTC. This translates into CSVETGESSYNEQFF. This chain uses TRBV29-1 with TRBJ2-1, with D maybe TRBD2 (6 bases). Trimming pared 2 bases from V and 0 bases from J, leaving 11 bases between. Germline V gives CDR1 SQVTM, CDR2 ANQGSEA. This CDR3 is 15 amino acids long.

This clonotype was detected many times. The chain couples TRBV10-3 to TRBJ2-1, with D tentatively TRBD2 (6 bases). CDR3 length: 12 amino acids. The V end lost 7 bases, the J end lost 6 bases, and 10 bases lay between the germline ends. Germline V gene data show CDR1 as ENHRY and CDR2 as SYGVKD. DNA for the CDR3: TGTGCCATCAATAGCGGAATCAATGAGCAGTTCTTC. This translates into CAINSGINEQFF.

CDR3 in DNA: TGCAGCGGCGGGGGTCTGGGGGCTGGCACAGATACGCAGTATTTT. It specifies CSGGGLGAGTDTQYF. V is TRBV29-1 and J is TRBJ2-3; TRBD2 is a possible D gene (7 bases). This CDR3 has 15 amino acids. CDR1 and CDR2 from the germline V gene are SQVTM and ANQGSEA. Trimming removed 7 bases from V and 1 base from J, with 18 bases in between.

In this sample, this clonotype turned up a few times. CDR3 nucleotide sequence: TGCAGCGTTGTGTCGACGGGGCAGACAGGGCTCGAGCAGTACTTC. Translation gives CSVVSTGQTGLEQYF. The rearrangement joins TRBV29-1 to TRBJ2-7; 7 bases are a match to TRBD1. The germline V gene has CDR1 SQVTM and CDR2 ANQGSEA. The CDR3 has 15 residues. V shed 4 bases and J 6 bases; nucleotides not matched to a gene: 15.

Of note for this clonotype: The junction and the germline gene differ at one end; a read error may be behind it. The chain combines TRBV2 with TRBJ2-2; the match to TRBD1 covers 9 bases. In germline, CDR1 is SNHLY, CDR2 FYNNEI. The CDR3 runs 14 residues. CDR3 sequence (DNA): TGTGCCAGCAGTGTAAGGACAGGGGCCGGGGAGCTGTCTTTT. Translation: CASSVRTGAGELSF.